The 10 T cell receptor beta chains listed next were all sequenced from one sample in a study of blood T cell repertoires in COVID-19. Generated by immunoSEQ multiplex PCR, the TCRdb table keeps only in-frame clones and is missing some. The table lists hundreds of thousands of clones, approximately 91% of them singletons. The sequenced material came from peripheral blood. These receptors came from a woman aged 30 to 39 with COVID-19, enrolled during active disease.

The V and J genes are TRBV5-4 and TRBJ2-7, with TRBD2 identical over 7 bases. V lost 4 bases to trimming and J lost 2 bases; unmatched junction nucleotides: 9. There are 15 residues in the CDR3. The V gene's germline CDR1 is SGHNT and CDR2 YYREEE (reference sequence). The CDR3 loop reads CASSEGAGLTYEQYF. CDR3 bases: TGTGCCAGCAGCGAGGGAGCGGGGCTTACCTACGAGCAGTACTTC.

The chain recombines TRBV12-3 or TRBV12-4 with TRBJ2-7; D perhaps matches TRBD1 (5 bases). The CDR3 runs 13 residues. V lost 5 bases to trimming and J lost 6 bases, with 14 bases between them. The CDR3 sequence is CASSPRQISEQYF. The CDR3 DNA reads as TGTGCCAGCAGTCCCCGACAGATTTCCGAGCAGTACTTC.

This clone was recorded only once. The V and J genes are TRBV7-2 and TRBJ2-7; the match to TRBD2 covers 8 bases. The CDR3 is made up of 15 amino acids. Germline V lookup: CDR1 SGHTA, CDR2 FQGNSA. V was clipped by 9 bases and J by 1 base; unmatched bases: 11. CDR3 sequence: CASMFLAGGSYEQYF. In DNA form, the CDR3 reads TGTGCCAGTATGTTCCTTGCGGGAGGTTCCTACGAGCAGTACTTC.

This chain uses TRBV18 with TRBJ2-7; D possibly corresponds to TRBD1 (5 bases). V lost 2 bases, J lost 3 bases, and 8 bases lay in between. The CDR3 contains 13 residues. Germline V CDR1 and CDR2: KGHSH, LQKENI. CDR3 sequence reads: CASSPTGNYEQYF. The CDR3 DNA reads as TGTGCCAGCTCACCAACAGGCAACTACGAGCAGTACTTC.

V usage is TRBV24-1 and J usage is TRBJ2-5, with 7 bases matching TRBD2. Germline lookup yields CDR1 KGHDR and CDR2 SFDVKD. The CDR3 consists of 15 residues. With V trimmed by 5 bases and J by 5 bases, 10 bases remained unmatched. The chain's CDR3 is CATSAVGGGVETQYF. In DNA form, the CDR3 reads TGTGCCACCAGTGCCGTGGGGGGGGGAGTTGAGACCCAGTACTTC.

The chain uses TRBV30 and TRBJ2-3; TRBD1 might be the D (6 bases). V was pared by 1 base and J by 7 bases, with 12 bases between. CDR1 and CDR2 (germline): GTSNPN, SVGIG (reference sequence). The CDR3 length is 13 residues. Here the CDR3 DNA reads TGTGCCTGGAGTGCCAGGGGTCGGTATACGCAGTATTTT. As protein: CAWSARGRYTQYF.

For this clone: Other nucleotide sequences in the sample specify the same CDR3. J is TRBJ2-1 and V is TRBV19, with 13 positions matching TRBD2. Germline V gene lookup returns CDR1 LNHDA and CDR2 SQIVND (reference sequence). The J segment lost 0 bases and the V segment lost 4 bases, leaving 0 bases of the junction unmatched. This CDR3 has 16 residues. The chain's CDR3 is CASSRTSGSSYNEQFF. Here the CDR3 DNA reads TGTGCCAGTAGTAGGACTAGCGGGAGCTCCTACAATGAGCAGTTCTTC.

The chain's CDR3 is CAWSVRWGQGSHEQYF. CDR3 DNA sequence: TGTGCCTGGAGTGTAAGGTGGGGACAGGGTTCCCACGAGCAGTACTTC. The rearrangement joins TRBV30 to TRBJ2-7; TRBD1 matches 9 bases. The germline CDR1 and CDR2 sequences are GTSNPN and SVGIG (reference sequence). V shed 0 bases, J shed 5 bases, and the junction held 11 bases outside the gene matches. This CDR3 region has 16 residues. The complete variable domain, with remaining parts taken from reference TRBV30 and TRBJ2-7, reads SQTIHQWPATLVQPVGSPLSLECTVEGTSNPNLYWYRQAAGRGLQLLFYSVGIGQISSEVPQNLSASRPQDRQFILSSKKLLLSDSGFYLCAWSVRWGQGSHEQYFGPGTRLTVT.

The genes are TRBV3-1 (or the pseudogene TRBV3-2) and TRBJ2-7; TRBD1 matches at 7 bases. CDR3 size: 16 residues. The V gene end was trimmed by 3 bases and the J gene end by 5 bases; junction bases not matched to a gene: 13. Germline V CDR1 and CDR2: LGHDT, YNNKEL (reference sequence). In DNA form, the CDR3 reads TGTGCCAGCAGCCACGGGTCCTTCAACAGGGGTAACGAGCAGTACTTC. Translated, it gives CASSHGSFNRGNEQYF.

The sample holds a few counts of this clone. The gene calls are TRBV6-6 and TRBJ2-7, with D perhaps TRBD2 (8 bases). The germline V gene has CDR1 MNHNY and CDR2 SVGAGI (reference sequence). V lost 7 bases and J 7 bases, leaving 14 bases between the germline ends. The CDR3 has 12 amino acids. The CDR3 loop is CASTRGGQEQYF. The DNA for the CDR3 is TGTGCCAGCACCCGGGGGGGACAGGAGCAGTACTTC.